This entry concerns a single T cell receptor beta chain. This clone registers as medium-sized (0.01 to 0.1%) within its sample. Its target antigen remains unknown. The sample holds no much larger clone one base away, and base qualities are not on file. To sequence the TCRbeta CDR3 region, genomic DNA was isolated from the sorted cells. The immunoSEQ Assay was used for sequencing of TCRbeta CDR3 regions. The table comes from immuneACCESS by way of TCRdb, which keeps in-frame sequences with V and J called. Part of the clones is missing from these tables; in studies checked, under half for an unresolved V gene and the rest for unknown reasons. For this sample the table gives about 3,400 clones, of which about 73% were detected only once. The top ten constitute over 75% of the sample. The trial excluded patients who had a history of autoimmune disease or were on systemic immunosuppression. Peripheral blood for TCR sequencing was drawn from every dose cohort at baseline, at cycle 4 day 1 and at cycle 7 day 1. The samples were taken from a phase I, first-in-human, multicenter, open-label dose-escalation trial of ivuxolimab. Adults with locally advanced or metastatic melanoma, renal cell, hepatocellular, or head and neck squamous cell carcinoma were enrolled in the trial. Before TCR sequencing, CD4+ T cells and CD8+ T cells were sorted from peripheral blood as separate populations.

The V end loses 5 bases and the J end loses 6 bases, and a stretch of 13 bases separates them. From its cysteine to its phenylalanine, the CDR3 spans 13 amino acids. Only the CDR3 DNA stays, 39 bases, in frame from base 1. The germline V gene specifies SGHAT as CDR1 and FQNNGV as CDR2. This entry belongs to a study of OX40 agonist ivuxolimab in advanced cancers. In the study overall: Ivuxolimab, which targeted the costimulatory receptor OX40 (CD134), was an agonistic, fully human IgG2 monoclonal antibody. Intravenous ivuxolimab was administered to patients every 2 weeks at six dose levels: 0.01, 0.1, 0.3, 1.5, 3 and 10 mg/kg. Of the approximately 50 patients in dose escalation, approximately 20 had hepatocellular carcinoma, roughly 15 had melanoma, 9 had renal cell carcinoma and 9 had head and neck cancer. A male proportion of nearly 85% and a mean age of 60 years, ranging from about 20 to 80, were recorded for the dose-escalation cohort. Prior anti-PD-1, anti-PD-L1 or anti-CTLA-4 therapy was permitted, and 30% to 45% of dose-escalation patients had received checkpoint inhibitors. Partial responses were achieved by three dose-escalation patients, of whom one had hepatocellular carcinoma and two had cutaneous melanoma. Peripheral TCRbeta sequencing was intended to test whether TCR sequence diversity was altered and clonal T-cell expansion was caused by ivuxolimab. The paper covers the monotherapy dose-escalation part of the phase I ivuxolimab trial, which included N ≈ 50 patients.

Beyond this particular receptor, the publication reports: Antigen specificity was not determined for the clonally expanded peripheral T cells. At doses of 0.1 to 3.0 mg/kg, clonal expansion of both CD4+ and CD8+ T cells in blood was seen between baseline and week 6. Low levels of normalized T-cell clonal expansion were also seen in some nonresponding patients. After ivuxolimab, more expanded clones were found on average in CD8+ T cells than in CD4+ T cells. In the 0.1-3.0 mg/kg groups, partial responders had among the lowest normalized peripheral clonal expansion, particularly in CD8+ T cells.

The rearranged segments are TRBV11-2 and TRBJ1-2, with the D gene uncertain. This TCR was sampled from an adult with an advanced solid tumor such as melanoma, head and neck, liver or kidney cancer. This material consisted of CD4+ or CD8+ T cells sorted from blood, taken in a trial of the OX40 agonist ivuxolimab. The CDR3: CASSPSVVDGYTF. The sequenced DNA: TGTGCCAGCAGCCCCAGCGTAGTCGATGGCTACACCTTC.